A few counts support the clone carrying this TCR beta chain. Its antigen is still unknown. TCRdb independently ran MiXCR on the 5' RACE reads; one entry per CDR3 protein. This sample has around 680,000 distinct CDR3 sequences; about 9.4% occur once, and the top ten carry 0.75% to 1%. This specimen belongs to a study of identical twins. General study results and limits: Within cord blood, abundant beta clonotypes carried fewer insertions, but memory repertoires showed no such trend.

Germline V gene data show CDR1 as MGHDK and CDR2 as SYGVNS. The V and J ends lost 1 base and 3 bases respectively, with 11 bases between them. The CDR3 runs to 15 residues. These same data were also listed under a study on yellow fever vaccine responses in identical twins.

The sample consisted of PBMCs. The sequence was obtained from a woman under 30 in good health. The rearrangement uses TRBV25-1 and TRBJ2-3, with D hard to call. CDR3 bases: TGTGCCAGCAGTGAATTTGAGGTAGCTACAGATACGCAGTATTTT. This gives the protein CASSEFEVATDTQYF.